This T cell receptor (beta chain) is from a study of T cell changes during pregnancy in multiple sclerosis. TCRdb's copy holds only in-frame clones and misses some; the assay was immunoSEQ multiplex PCR. The sample lists 10,000 to 15,000 clones, 88% occurring once. V was trimmed by 10 bases and J by 2 bases, leaving 20 bases between them. Germline assignment: CDR1 LNHDA and CDR2 SQIVND (reference sequence). CDR3 length: 15 amino acids. This clonotype was obtained from a female donor in good health, enrolled as a control in a pregnancy study. The chain is built from TRBV19 and TRBJ1-2, with D perhaps matching TRBD1 (5 bases). Sample: CD8+ T cells from peripheral blood mononuclear cells, taken in the second trimester of pregnancy. Written as DNA, the CDR3 is TGTGCCACCCTACCACAGGTTAACATAAACTATGGCTACACCTTC. Protein sequence: CATLPQVNINYGYTF.